The clone carrying this TCR beta chain was seen ten or more times. The target antigen is unknown. Distinct nucleotide sequences in the sample also encode this CDR3. The data belong to a study of beta chain features in type 1 diabetes. Study-level background: The study examined about 110,000,000 sorted cells across all samples.

cDNA synthesis used the whole RNA isolate, giving expressed TCRB sequences. This table comes from immunoSEQ multiplex PCR, and its TCRdb copy is limited to in-frame clones, with some not included. The table has 600,000 to 700,000 clones, 9.5% to 15% seen once. Study-level findings and limits: HLA influence on TCRB rearrangement stayed unresolved here. When Type 1 diabetes patients were examined, their TCRB CDR3s proved moderately but significantly shorter in all four CD4+ subsets. The study found fewer insertions and more deletions at VDJ junctions in type 1 diabetes patients.

CDR1 and CDR2 (germline): MDHEN, SYDVKM. J gave up 4 bases and V 5 bases, and 8 bases lay outside the gene matches. The CDR3 totals 15 residues. Stem cell-like memory, regulatory, central memory and naive CD4+ cells were sorted via CD45RO/CCR7/CD25/CD127/CD95/CD27. The TCR sequence derives from a man under 40 with type 1 diabetes. The chain joins TRBV28 to TRBJ2-5; 9 bases are shared with TRBD1. The sample taken for sequencing was naive CD4+ T cells from blood. The CDR3 nucleotides read TGTGCCAGCAGTCTACCGACAGGGGGAGGAGAGACCCAGTACTTC. Translation gives CASSLPTGGGETQYF.